This TCR beta chain was obtained from a study of circulating and synovial CD4+ cells in juvenile arthritis. Study results and limitations: T cell genome counts differed by at least an order of magnitude between CPL and CD4 samples.

V lost 6 bases and J lost 10; bases outside the gene matches: 14. CDR3 length equals 17 residues. CDR1 MGHDK and CDR2 SYGVNS come from the germline V gene. Assay: immunoSEQ multiplex PCR; the TCRdb copy retains only in-frame clones and omits some. The sample lists some 35,000 clones; roughly 96% were seen once. A remark on this clone: Its antigen is undetermined.

The genes are TRBV25-1 and TRBJ1-6; 11 positions agree with TRBD1. Material for sequencing was CD4+ T cells from blood. The sequence came from a human donor with juvenile idiopathic arthritis. CDR3 sequence reads: CASSEGQGAKVWSPLHF. The CDR3 region has the DNA TGTGCCAGCAGCGAAGGACAGGGGGCGAAAGTTTGGTCACCCCTCCACTTT.